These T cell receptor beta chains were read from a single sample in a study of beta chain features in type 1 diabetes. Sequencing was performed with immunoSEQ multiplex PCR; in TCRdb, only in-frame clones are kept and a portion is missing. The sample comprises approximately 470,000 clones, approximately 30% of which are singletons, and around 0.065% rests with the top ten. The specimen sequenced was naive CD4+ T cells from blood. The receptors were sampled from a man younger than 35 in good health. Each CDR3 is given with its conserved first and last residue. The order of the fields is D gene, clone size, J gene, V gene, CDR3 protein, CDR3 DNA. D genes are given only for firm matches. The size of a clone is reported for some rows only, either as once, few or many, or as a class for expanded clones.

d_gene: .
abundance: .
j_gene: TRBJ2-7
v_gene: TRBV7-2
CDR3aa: CASSLARGYEQYF
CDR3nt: TGTGCCAGCAGCTTAGCGCGGGGTTACGAGCAGTACTTC

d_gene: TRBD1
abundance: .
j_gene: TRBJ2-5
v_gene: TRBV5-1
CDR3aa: CASSSSGTGEETQYF
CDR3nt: TGCGCCAGCAGCTCCTCCGGGACAGGGGAAGAGACCCAGTACTTC

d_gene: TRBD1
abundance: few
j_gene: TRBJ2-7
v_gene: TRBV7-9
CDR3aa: CASHGTGSGEQYF
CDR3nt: TGTGCCAGCCACGGGACAGGGTCCGGCGAGCAGTACTTC

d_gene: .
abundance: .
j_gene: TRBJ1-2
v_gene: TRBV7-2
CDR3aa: CASSLQDYGYTF
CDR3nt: TGTGCCAGCAGCTTACAGGACTATGGCTACACCTTC

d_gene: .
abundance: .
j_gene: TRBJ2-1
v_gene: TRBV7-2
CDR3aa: CASIPSLGNEQFF
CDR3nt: TGTGCCAGCATCCCATCTTTGGGCAATGAGCAGTTCTTC

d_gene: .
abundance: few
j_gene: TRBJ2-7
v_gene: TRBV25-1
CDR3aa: CASSEPAFYEQYF
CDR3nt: TGTGCCAGCAGTGAACCGGCCTTCTACGAGCAGTACTTC

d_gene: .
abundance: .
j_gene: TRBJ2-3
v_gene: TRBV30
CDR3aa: CAWSRGGNTDTQYF
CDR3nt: TGTGCCTGGAGTAGGGGTGGGAACACAGATACGCAGTATTTT

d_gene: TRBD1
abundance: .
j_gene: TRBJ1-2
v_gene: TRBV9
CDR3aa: CASSVGSTGPSYGYTF
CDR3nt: TGTGCCAGCAGCGTAGGTTCGACAGGGCCTTCCTATGGCTACACCTTC

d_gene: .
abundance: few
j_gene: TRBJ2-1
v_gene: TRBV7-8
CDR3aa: CASSLRDGHYNEQFF
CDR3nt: TGTGCCAGCAGCTTAAGGGACGGACACTACAATGAGCAGTTCTTC

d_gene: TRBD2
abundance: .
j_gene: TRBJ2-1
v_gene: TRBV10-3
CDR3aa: CAISDSLAGGPSEQFF
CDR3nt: TGTGCCATCAGTGACTCTCTAGCGGGAGGGCCGAGTGAGCAGTTCTTC

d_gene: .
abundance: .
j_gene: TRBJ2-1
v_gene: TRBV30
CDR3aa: CAWSVTSRGEEFF
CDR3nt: TGTGCCTGGAGTGTAACTTCTAGGGGGGAGGAGTTCTTC

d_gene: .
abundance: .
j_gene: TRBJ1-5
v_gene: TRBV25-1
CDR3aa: CASSAPSSGDQPQHF
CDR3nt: TGTGCCAGCAGTGCCCCCTCCTCAGGGGATCAGCCCCAGCATTTT

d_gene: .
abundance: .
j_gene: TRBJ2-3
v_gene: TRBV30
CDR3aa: CAWSVRGPDGADTQYF
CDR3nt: TGTGCCTGGAGTGTACGCGGGCCGGACGGGGCAGATACGCAGTATTTT

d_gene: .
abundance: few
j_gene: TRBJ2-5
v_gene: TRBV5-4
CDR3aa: CASSFLNGAQETQYF
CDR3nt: TGTGCCAGCAGCTTCTTGAACGGGGCCCAAGAGACCCAGTACTTC

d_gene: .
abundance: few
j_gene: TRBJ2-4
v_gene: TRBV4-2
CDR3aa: CASSQEGQPKNIQYF
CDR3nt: TGTGCCAGCAGCCAAGAGGGGCAGCCCAAAAACATTCAGTACTTC

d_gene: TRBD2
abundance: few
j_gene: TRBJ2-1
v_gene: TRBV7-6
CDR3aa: CASSPSSGRDYNEQFF
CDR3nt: TGTGCCAGCAGCCCCTCGAGCGGGAGAGACTACAATGAGCAGTTCTTC

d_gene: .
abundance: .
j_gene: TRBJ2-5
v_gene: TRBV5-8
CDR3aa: CSGRAGETQYF
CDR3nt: TGTTCGGGTAGAGCGGGAGAGACCCAGTACTTC